A selection of T cell receptor beta chains follows, all from one sample in a study of T cell responses to AZD1222 COVID-19 vaccine. Using immunoSEQ multiplex PCR, the repertoire was profiled, and TCRdb retains in-frame clones only, with some absent. The sample includes approximately 130,000 clones, over 75% of them seen just once. Sample: peripheral blood, taken on day 0 of AZD1222 vaccination. These receptors came from an adult in good health. Both conserved end residues are part of each CDR3. Each record gives: J gene, V gene, CDR3 protein.

>TRBJ2-7|TRBV4-2
CASSHAGTSGISYEQYF
>TRBJ2-7|TRBV5-1
CASSPAPGTGNEQYF
>TRBJ2-1|TRBV30
CAWTGGSYNEQFF
>TRBJ1-6|TRBV6-5
CASSRGTGRSPLHF
>TRBJ2-1|TRBV30
CAWSVLLVHEQFF
>TRBJ2-7|TRBV20-1
CSARETGEQYF
>TRBJ1-5|TRBV7-2
CASSFTGTQVNQPQHF
>TRBJ2-1|TRBV29-1
CSVGTSGTYNEQFF
>TRBJ1-4|TRBV18
CASSRLQGATNEKLFF
>TRBJ2-7|TRBV5-1
CASSFGHHEQYF
>TRBJ2-3|TRBV5-1
CASSSQPTGAITDTQYF
>TRBJ1-1|TRBV24-1
CATSDRTGGETEAFF